This T cell receptor beta chain was retrieved from a study of OX40 agonist ivuxolimab in advanced cancers. Background on the study: Three patients had partial responses: one hepatocellular carcinoma, two cutaneous melanoma.

Concerning this clone: Its antigen remains unknown.

Regarding the study as a whole: The study observed clonal expansion of CD4+ and CD8+ blood T cells by week 6 at 0.1 to 3.0 mg/kg. Normalized expansion of T-cell clones was also low for some nonresponders. The investigators did not determine what antigen specificity the expanded peripheral T cells had.

TCRdb's table, derived via immunoSEQ multiplex PCR, lists solely in-frame clones and lacks some. Of 45,000 to 55,000 clones in the sample, 87% are singletons; the top ten hold more than 13%. Looked up from germline, CDR1 is SGHVS and CDR2 is FQNEAQ. The CDR3 is 15 amino acids. Trimming at V came to 0 bases and at J to 12 bases, leaving 7 bases not matched to a gene. This TCR was recovered from an adult with an advanced solid tumor such as melanoma, head and neck, liver or kidney cancer. This sequence joins TRBV7-8 and TRBJ2-6; 8 positions agree with TRBD1. Sequencing was performed on CD4+ or CD8+ T cells sorted from blood, taken in a trial of the OX40 agonist ivuxolimab. For the CDR3, the DNA is TGTGCCAGCAGCTTAGCGCAGGGGGCCCTGACCGTCCTGACTTTC. Its translation is CASSLAQGALTVLTF.